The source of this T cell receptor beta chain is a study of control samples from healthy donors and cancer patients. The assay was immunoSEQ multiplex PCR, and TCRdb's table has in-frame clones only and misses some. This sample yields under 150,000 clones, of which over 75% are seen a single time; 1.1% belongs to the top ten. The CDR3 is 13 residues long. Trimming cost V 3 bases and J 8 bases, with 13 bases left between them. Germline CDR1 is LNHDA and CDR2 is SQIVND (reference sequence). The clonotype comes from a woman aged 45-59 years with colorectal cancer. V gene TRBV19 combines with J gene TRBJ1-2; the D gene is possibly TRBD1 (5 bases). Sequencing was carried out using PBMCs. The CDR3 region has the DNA TGTGCCAGTAGTATGGCCCAGGGCTACGGCTACACCTTC. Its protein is CASSMAQGYGYTF.